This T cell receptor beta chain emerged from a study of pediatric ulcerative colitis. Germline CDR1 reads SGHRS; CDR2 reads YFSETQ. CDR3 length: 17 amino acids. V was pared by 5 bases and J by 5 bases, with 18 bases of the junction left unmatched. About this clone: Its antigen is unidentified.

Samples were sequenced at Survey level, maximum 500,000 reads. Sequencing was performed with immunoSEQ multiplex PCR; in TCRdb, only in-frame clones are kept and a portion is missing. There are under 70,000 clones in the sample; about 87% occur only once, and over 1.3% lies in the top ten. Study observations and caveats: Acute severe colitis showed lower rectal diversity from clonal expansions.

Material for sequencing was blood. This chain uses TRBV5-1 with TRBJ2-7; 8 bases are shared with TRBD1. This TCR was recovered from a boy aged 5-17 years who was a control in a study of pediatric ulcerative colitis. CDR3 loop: CASRARGQGFLRDEQYF. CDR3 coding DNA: TGCGCCAGCAGAGCGAGAGGACAGGGCTTCCTTCGGGACGAGCAGTACTTC.